The next 7 T cell receptor beta chains were all read from a single sample in a study of OX40 agonist ivuxolimab in advanced cancers. Data came from immunoSEQ multiplex PCR; TCRdb stores just in-frame clones and leaves some out. Of 130,000 or so clones listed, 93% are singletons. Sample: CD4+ or CD8+ T cells sorted from blood, taken in a trial of the OX40 agonist ivuxolimab. The receptors here all came from an adult with an advanced solid tumor such as melanoma, head and neck, liver or kidney cancer.

The rearrangement links TRBV2 to TRBJ1-4; D not certain. Trimming stripped 0 bases from V and 11 bases from J, with 4 bases between. CDR1 SNHLY and CDR2 FYNNEI come from the germline V gene. CDR3 length: 11 residues. In DNA, the CDR3 is TGTGCCAGCAGTGAAGCGCCTAAACTGTTTTTT. Its translation is CASSEAPKLFF.

V and J are TRBV6-1 and TRBJ1-5, with no clear D. Trimming left V 5 bases short and J 3 bases short, with 14 bases between. Germline CDR1 and CDR2: MNHNS and SASEGT. The CDR3 runs to 15 residues. This CDR3 is CASSPQVKINQPQHF. As DNA, the CDR3 is TGTGCCAGCAGTCCCCAGGTAAAGATCAATCAGCCCCAGCATTTT.

This clone came up once. This sequence joins TRBV7-9 and TRBJ1-1, with D hard to call. Germline CDR1 SEHNR, CDR2 FQNEAQ (reference sequence). The CDR3 extends over 16 amino acids. Trimming shortened V by 5 bases and J by 2 bases, and 18 bases separated the two germline ends. This CDR3 is CASSPLLSGGNTEAFF. The CDR3 DNA is TGTGCCAGCAGCCCACTCTTGTCAGGTGGAAACACTGAAGCTTTCTTT.

This clone was found once. The CDR3 here is CASSLARQGANEQYF. DNA for the CDR3: TGCGCCAGCAGCTTGGCCCGACAGGGGGCAAACGAGCAGTACTTC. The chain carries TRBV5-1 and TRBJ2-7; TRBD1 aligns across 10 bases. The CDR3 extends over 15 amino acids. V lost 0 bases and J lost 5; bases outside the gene matches: 5. CDR1 and CDR2 (germline): SGHRS, YFSETQ.

V usage is TRBV29-1 and J usage is TRBJ2-1; 7 bases fit TRBD2. The CDR3 runs to 13 residues. Looked up from germline, CDR1 is SQVTM and CDR2 is ANQGSEA. For the CDR3, the DNA is TGCAGTGTAGGGCTAGCGGTTTCGGGTGAGCAGTTCTTC. Its translation is CSVGLAVSGEQFF.

V is TRBV15 and J is TRBJ2-7; 7 bases are a match to TRBD2. The V and J ends lost 4 bases and 6 bases, in that order; junction bases with no gene match: 6. The CDR3 totals 13 residues. Germline CDR1 LNHNV, CDR2 YYDKDF (reference sequence). CDR3 protein: CATSMRGTLEQYF. Here the CDR3 DNA reads TGTGCCACCAGCATGCGGGGGACCCTCGAGCAGTACTTC.

The rearrangement links TRBV11-2 to TRBJ1-1; D not resolved. The germline V and J ends were trimmed by 1 base and 1 base, with 4 bases remaining between them. This CDR3 region has 13 residues. Germline-derived CDR1 and CDR2 are SGHAT and FQNNGV. The CDR3 reads CASSLGENTEAFF. CDR3 in DNA: TGTGCCAGCAGCTTAGGGGAGAACACTGAAGCTTTCTTT.